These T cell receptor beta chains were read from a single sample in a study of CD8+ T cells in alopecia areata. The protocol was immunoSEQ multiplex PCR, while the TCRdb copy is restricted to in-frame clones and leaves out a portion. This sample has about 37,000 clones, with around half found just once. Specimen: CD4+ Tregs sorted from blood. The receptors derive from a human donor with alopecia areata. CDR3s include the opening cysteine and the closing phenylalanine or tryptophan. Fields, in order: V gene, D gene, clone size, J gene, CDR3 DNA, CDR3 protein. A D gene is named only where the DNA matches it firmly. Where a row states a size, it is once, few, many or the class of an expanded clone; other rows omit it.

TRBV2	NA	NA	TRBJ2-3	TGTGCCAGCAGACGATTGACTAGTGCAGATACGCAGTATTTT	CASRRLTSADTQYF
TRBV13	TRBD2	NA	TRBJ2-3	TGTGCCAGCAGCCCCAGGACTAGCCCTAGCACAGATACGCAGTATTTT	CASSPRTSPSTDTQYF
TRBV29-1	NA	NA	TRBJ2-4	TGCAGCGCAGGGGAAGGGAAAAACATTCAGTACTTC	CSAGEGKNIQYF
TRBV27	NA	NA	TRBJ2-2	TGTGCCAGCAGTTTAACGGTGGTCGGGGAGCTGTTTTTT	CASSLTVVGELFF
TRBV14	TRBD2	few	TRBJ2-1	TGTGCCAGCAGCCCCTTCCGGGAGGGCCAGAATGAGCAGTTCTTC	CASSPFREGQNEQFF
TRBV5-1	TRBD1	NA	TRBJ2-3	TGCGCCAGCAGCTCAACTCCGGGACAGCCTAACACAGATACGCAGTATTTT	CASSSTPGQPNTDTQYF
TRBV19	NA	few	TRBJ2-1	TGTGCCAGTACCCCTAGGTTGGGGGCAACCTACAATGAGCAGTTCTTC	CASTPRLGATYNEQFF
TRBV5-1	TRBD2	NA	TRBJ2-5	TGCGCCAGCAGCCGGGGACTAGCGGTCAACCCGGGGACCCAGTACTTC	CASSRGLAVNPGTQYF
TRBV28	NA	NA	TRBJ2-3	TGTGCCACCCAAGGGCTAGCTAGCACAGATACGCAGTATTTT	CATQGLASTDTQYF
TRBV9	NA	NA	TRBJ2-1	TGTGCCAGCAGCACTGCTTTTTGGCAGGCCTACAATGAGCAGTTCTTC	CASSTAFWQAYNEQFF
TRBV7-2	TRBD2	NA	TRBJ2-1	TGTGCCAGCAGCCTCTTACTAGCGAAGCATGAGCAGTTCTTC	CASSLLLAKHEQFF
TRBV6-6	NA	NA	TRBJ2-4	TGTGCCAGCAGTTACTCTGGGCAGTTAGCCAAAAACATTCAGTACTTC	CASSYSGQLAKNIQYF
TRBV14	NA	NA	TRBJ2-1	TGTGCCAGCAGCCTTGGTGCGGCCGGCAGGGCGAGGTTCTTC	CASSLGAAGRARFF
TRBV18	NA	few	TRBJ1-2	TGTGCCAGCTCCGAGGGCATCTATGGCTACACCTTC	CASSEGIYGYTF
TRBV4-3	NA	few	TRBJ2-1	TGCGCCAGCAGCCAAGATAGGGGTCGAGGGAATGAGCAGTTCTTC	CASSQDRGRGNEQFF
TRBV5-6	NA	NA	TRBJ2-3	TGTGCCAGCAGCTTTAAGTCCGCGGGTCTGAGCGGGGATACGCAGTATTTT	CASSFKSAGLSGDTQYF
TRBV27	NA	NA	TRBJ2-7	TGTGCCAGCAGTTCACGGCAGTCCTACGAGCAGTACTTC	CASSSRQSYEQYF
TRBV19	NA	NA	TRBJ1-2	TGTGCCAGTAGTACCGCACGCTATGGCTACACCTTC	CASSTARYGYTF
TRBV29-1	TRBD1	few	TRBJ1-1	TGCAGCGTTGACGGGACAGGGGCCCCTGAAGCTTTCTTT	CSVDGTGAPEAFF
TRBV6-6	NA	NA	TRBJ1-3	TGTGCCAGCAGTCCTTCTGGAAACACCATATATTTT	CASSPSGNTIYF
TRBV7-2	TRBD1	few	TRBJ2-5	TGTGCCAGCAGCTTAGGAGGGGGCCCCCCCCAAGAGACCCAGTACTTC	CASSLGGGPPQETQYF